Included here is one T cell receptor beta chain sequence, with context. What it binds is unknown. As it was prepared, the TCRbeta library received unique molecular identifiers. Using its own MiXCR run on the PCR reads, TCRdb lists one record per CDR3 protein. The data contain approximately 230,000 distinct CDR3 sequences, roughly 25% of them singletons. This sample was included in a study of T-cell reconstitution after alpha-beta-depleted transplantation in children. Whole-study results and caveats: Surviving recipient T cells and thymic progenitors accounted for the high day-60 TCRbeta diversity observed in some patients. Newly produced T cells mostly provided counts and TCRbeta diversity after one year, as hyperexpanded clones declined. It was reported that alpha-beta T cells came from several hundred expanded graft clones (about two months after transplant).

The ends were cut back, 2 bases at V and 6 bases at J, with 11 bases in the middle. This CDR3 has 13 residues. Germline values: CDR1 DFQATT, CDR2 SNEGSKA (reference sequence). The chain combines TRBV20-1 with TRBJ1-5; D remains ambiguous. The receptor was isolated from a female patient aged 2-9 years who had a stem cell transplant for congenital amegakaryocytic thrombocytopenia, so the T cells may come from the graft donor. This specimen was PBMCs, mostly from graft donor cells, taken 360 days after TCRalphabeta/CD19-depleted stem cell transplant. In nucleotides, the CDR3 is TGCAGTGCTAGACTGACAATCAGTCAGCCCCAGCATTTT. It codes for CSARLTISQPQHF.